This T cell receptor (beta chain) was captured by sequencing in a study of beta chain features in type 1 diabetes. The study, taken as a whole, reports: HLA effects on TCRB rearrangement stayed unresolved here.

All of the isolated RNA was reverse transcribed, so expressed TCRB transcripts were sequenced. Here immunoSEQ multiplex PCR was the method, and the copy in TCRdb shows in-frame clones only, minus some. The sample contains fewer than 400,000 clones, 7% to 9% of which appear only once. For this clone: Antigen: not known.

Donors underwent one heparinised blood draw, 100 to 150 mL on average. CD4+ cells of the naive, central memory, regulatory and stem cell-like memory types were sorted via CD45RO/CCR7/CD25/CD127/CD95/CD27. Sequencing was done on a sample of central memory CD4+ T cells from blood. The TCR comes from a woman under 30 in good health.

The CDR3 here is CASSRGTGTHEQYF. The CDR3 DNA is TGTGCCAGCAGCCGCGGGACAGGGACCCACGAGCAGTACTTC. The rearrangement uses TRBV7-9 and TRBJ2-7; TRBD1 matches 9 bases. V trimming: 5 bases; J trimming: 5 bases; junction bases outside the gene matches: 7. Germline V gives CDR1 SEHNR, CDR2 FQNEAQ (reference sequence). The CDR3 covers 14 residues. Drawing the rest from reference TRBV7-9 and TRBJ2-7, the complete variable domain is DTGVSQNPRHKITKRGQNVTFRCDPISEHNRLYWYRQTLGQGPEFLTYFQNEAQLEKSRLLSDRFSAERPKGSFSTLEIQRTEQGDSAMYLCASSRGTGTHEQYFGPGTRLTVT.